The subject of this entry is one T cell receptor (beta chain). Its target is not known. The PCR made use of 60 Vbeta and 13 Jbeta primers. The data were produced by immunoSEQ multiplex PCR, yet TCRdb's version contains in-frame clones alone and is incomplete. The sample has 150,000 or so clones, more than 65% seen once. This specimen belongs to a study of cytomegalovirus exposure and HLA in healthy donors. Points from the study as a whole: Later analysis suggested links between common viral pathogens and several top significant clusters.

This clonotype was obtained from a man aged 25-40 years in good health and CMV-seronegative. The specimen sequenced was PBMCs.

The CDR3 region is CASKRVGTYNEQFF. As DNA, the CDR3 is TGTGCCAGCAAGCGCGTGGGTACCTACAATGAGCAGTTCTTC. V and J are TRBV6-1 and TRBJ2-1, with D uncertain. From germline, CDR1 is MNHNS and CDR2 SASEGT. Trimming cost V 7 bases and J 2 bases, with 12 bases left between them. The CDR3 is 14 residues long.